This TCR beta chain is from a study of shared clonotypes between healthy human individuals. Study information: Every donor yielded three CD4 naive, three CD4 memory, two CD8 naive and one CD8 memory plate. Study-level results: Clonotype sharing among donors was thought likely to change with sequencing depth. Four donors had about 5.1% of their naive CD4 clonotypes in common.

Trimming removed 2 bases from V and 4 bases from J, with 11 bases in between. Germline CDR1 SGHTA, CDR2 FQGNSA. CDR3 length equals 14 residues. DNA at about 210 ng, 25,000 to 30,000 T cell genomes, went into sorted-subset replicate PCRs. Only in-frame clones appear in the TCRdb table, and some are missing; sequencing was by immunoSEQ multiplex PCR. The sample contains some 1 million clones, about three quarters of which appear only once. About this clone itself: As yet, its antigen is unknown.

The sample taken for sequencing was memory CD4+ T cells sorted from blood. Sample subset: CD45RA-negative fraction. The TCR was taken from a man between 18 and 29 years old in good health. The chain recombines TRBV7-2 with TRBJ1-1, with a tentative D call TRBD1 (5 bases). The CDR3 DNA reads as TGTGCCAGCAGCTTAATTTCAGGGATCACTGAAGCTTTCTTT. Encoded protein: CASSLISGITEAFF.